This TCR beta chain was profiled in a study of immune evolution from preneoplasia to lung adenocarcinoma. Findings and limits, study-wide: Normal lung had highest clonality; later lesions appeared denser, more diverse.

In the case of this clone: What it binds is not known.

TCRdb's copy holds only in-frame clones and misses some; the assay was immunoSEQ multiplex PCR. The table includes thousands of clones, roughly 76% detected once. Macro-dissection enriched premalignant or tumor cells before nucleic acid extraction. The sequencing input was FFPE invasive lung adenocarcinoma tissue. The TCR was taken from a person aged 55 to 69 with lung adenocarcinoma.

In nucleotides, the CDR3 is TGTGCCACCGCAGTAACCACAGGGCCCGAGCAGTACTTC. This sequence encodes CATAVTTGPEQYF. The rearrangement joins TRBV28 to TRBJ2-7; D may be TRBD1 (6 bases). Per germline, CDR1 MDHEN and CDR2 SYDVKM. The CDR3 is made up of 13 amino acids. The V and J ends lost 10 bases and 6 bases respectively, with 19 bases between them. Full variable domain (outside the CDR3, taken from reference TRBV28 and TRBJ2-7): DVKVTQSSRYLVKRTGEKVFLECVQDMDHENMFWYRQDPGLGLRLIYFSYDVKMKEKGDIPEGYSVSREKKERFSLILESASTNQTSMYLCATAVTTGPEQYFGPGTRLTVT.